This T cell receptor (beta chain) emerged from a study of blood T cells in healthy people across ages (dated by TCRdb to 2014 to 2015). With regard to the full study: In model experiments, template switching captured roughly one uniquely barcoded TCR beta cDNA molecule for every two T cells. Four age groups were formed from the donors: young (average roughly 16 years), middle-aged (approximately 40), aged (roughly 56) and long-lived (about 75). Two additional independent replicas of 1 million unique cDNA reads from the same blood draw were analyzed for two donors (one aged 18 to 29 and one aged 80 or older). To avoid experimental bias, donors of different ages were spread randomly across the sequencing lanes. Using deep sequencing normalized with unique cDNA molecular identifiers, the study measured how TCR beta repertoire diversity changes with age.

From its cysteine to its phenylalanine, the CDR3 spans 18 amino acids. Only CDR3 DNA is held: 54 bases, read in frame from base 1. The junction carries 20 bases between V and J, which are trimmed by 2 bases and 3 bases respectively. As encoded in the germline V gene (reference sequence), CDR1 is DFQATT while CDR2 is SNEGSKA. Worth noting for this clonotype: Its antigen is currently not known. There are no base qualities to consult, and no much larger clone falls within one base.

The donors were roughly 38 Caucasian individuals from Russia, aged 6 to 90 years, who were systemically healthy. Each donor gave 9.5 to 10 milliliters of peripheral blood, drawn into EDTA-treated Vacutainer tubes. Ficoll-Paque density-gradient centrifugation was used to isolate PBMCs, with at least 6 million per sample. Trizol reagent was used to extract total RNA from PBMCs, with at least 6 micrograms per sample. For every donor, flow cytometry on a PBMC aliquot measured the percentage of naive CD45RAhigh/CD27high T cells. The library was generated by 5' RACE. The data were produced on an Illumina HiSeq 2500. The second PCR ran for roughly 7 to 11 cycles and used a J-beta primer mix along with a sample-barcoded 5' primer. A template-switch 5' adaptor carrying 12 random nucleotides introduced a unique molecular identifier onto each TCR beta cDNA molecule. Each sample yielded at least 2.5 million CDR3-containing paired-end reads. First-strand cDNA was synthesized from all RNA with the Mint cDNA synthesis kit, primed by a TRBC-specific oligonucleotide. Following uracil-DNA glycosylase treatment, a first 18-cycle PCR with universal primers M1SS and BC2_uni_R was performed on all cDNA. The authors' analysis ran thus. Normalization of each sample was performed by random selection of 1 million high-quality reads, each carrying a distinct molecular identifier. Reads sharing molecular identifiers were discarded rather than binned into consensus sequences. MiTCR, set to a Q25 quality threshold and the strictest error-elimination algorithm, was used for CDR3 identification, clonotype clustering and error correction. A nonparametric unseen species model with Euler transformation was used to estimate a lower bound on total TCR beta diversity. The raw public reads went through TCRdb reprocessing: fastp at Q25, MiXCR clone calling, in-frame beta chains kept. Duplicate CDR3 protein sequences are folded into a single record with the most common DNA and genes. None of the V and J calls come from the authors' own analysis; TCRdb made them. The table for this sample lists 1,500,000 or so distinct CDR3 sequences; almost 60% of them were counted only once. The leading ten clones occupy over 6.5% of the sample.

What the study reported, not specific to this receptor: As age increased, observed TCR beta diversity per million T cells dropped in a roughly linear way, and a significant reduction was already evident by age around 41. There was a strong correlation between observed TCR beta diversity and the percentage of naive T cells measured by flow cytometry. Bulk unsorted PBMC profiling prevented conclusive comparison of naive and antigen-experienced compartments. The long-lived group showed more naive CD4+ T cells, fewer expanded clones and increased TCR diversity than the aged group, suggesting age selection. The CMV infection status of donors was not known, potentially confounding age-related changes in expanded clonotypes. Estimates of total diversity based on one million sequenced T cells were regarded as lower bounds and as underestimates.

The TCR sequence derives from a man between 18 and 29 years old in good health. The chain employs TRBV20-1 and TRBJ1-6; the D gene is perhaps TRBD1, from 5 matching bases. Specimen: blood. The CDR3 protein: CSARPRSGQYDYNSPLHF. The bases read TGCAGTGCTAGACCCCGCTCGGGGCAGTACGACTATAATTCACCCCTCCACTTT.